The 14 T cell receptor beta chains presented below share a single source sample, sequenced in a study of blood T cell repertoires in COVID-19. Assay used: immunoSEQ multiplex PCR; TCRdb lists only in-frame clones, some missing. The table lists more than 250,000 clones, about 87% of them singletons, with 1.5% to 2% in the top ten. Sequencing was carried out using peripheral blood. The receptor set was obtained from a woman aged 25-40 years with COVID-19, enrolled during active disease.

The chain has TRBV12-3 or TRBV12-4 and TRBJ2-5; TRBD1 might be the D (5 bases). The length of the CDR3 is 13 residues. The V end lost 1 base, the J end lost 7 bases, and 10 bases lay between the germline ends. The CDR3 reads CASSLEGRGTQYF. The DNA of the CDR3 is TGTGCCAGCAGTTTAGAGGGGCGAGGGACCCAGTACTTC.

Concerning this clone itself: At one boundary the junction diverges from the germline segment, which might be a read error. This CDR3 reads CANSPARNTIYF. The CDR3 coding sequence is TGTGCCAACAGCCCCGCTAGAAACACCATATATTTT. V is TRBV7-2 and J is TRBJ1-3; D gene unclear. CDR1 SGHTA and CDR2 FQGNSA come from the germline V gene. The CDR3 runs to 12 residues.

This chain uses TRBV29-1 with TRBJ1-4, with D hard to call. The CDR3 loop spans 15 amino acids. Per germline, CDR1 SQVTM and CDR2 ANQGSEA. The V end lost 4 bases, the J end lost 0 bases, and 12 bases lay between the germline ends. In DNA, the CDR3 is TGCAGCGTTGCCCTTCTGGAGACAACTAATGAAAAACTGTTTTTT. Translating gives CSVALLETTNEKLFF.

The rearrangement joins TRBV6-2 or TRBV6-3 to TRBJ2-5; 8 bases are a match to TRBD2. The length of the CDR3 is 16 residues. V was clipped by 3 bases and J by 5 bases; unmatched bases: 11. Germline lookup yields CDR1 MNHEY and CDR2 SVGEGT. The DNA of the CDR3 is TGTGCCAGCAGTTATCTAGCGGGCTCAAGAGGGGAGACCCAGTACTTC. This gives the protein CASSYLAGSRGETQYF.

This clone has a single count. The chain joins TRBV6-1 to TRBJ1-5; 7 bases fit TRBD1. The CDR3 runs to 19 residues. CDR1 is MNHNS, CDR2 SASEGT, per germline. V was clipped by 3 bases and J by 0 bases; unmatched bases: 14. CDR3 coding DNA: TGTGCCAGCAGTGAGTTAAGGGGGCGGGGGGCCTATAGCAATCAGCCCCAGCATTTT. Residues: CASSELRGRGAYSNQPQHF.

The J gene is TRBJ2-7, the V gene TRBV5-1; 11 bases fit TRBD1. The CDR3 contains 14 residues. After removal of 3 bases from V and 2 bases from J, the junction contained 1 base not matched to a gene. The germline V gene has CDR1 SGHRS and CDR2 YFSETQ. Here the CDR3 DNA reads TGCGCCAGCAGCTCGGGACAGGGGGCCTACGAGCAGTACTTC. It is translated as CASSSGQGAYEQYF.

The rearrangement links TRBV2 to TRBJ2-6; D is perhaps TRBD1 (5 bases). CDR1 is SNHLY, CDR2 FYNNEI, per germline. The CDR3 extends over 14 amino acids. Trimming shortened V by 0 bases and J by 6 bases, and 6 bases separated the two germline ends. CDR3: CASSEAGAANVLTF. In DNA, the CDR3 is TGTGCCAGCAGTGAAGCTGGGGCGGCCAACGTCCTGACTTTC.

V gene TRBV29-1 combines with J gene TRBJ1-1; 9 positions agree with TRBD1. The germline CDR1 and CDR2 sequences are SQVTM and ANQGSEA. V lost 6 bases and J lost 0; bases outside the gene matches: 11. The CDR3 runs 16 residues. The CDR3 here is CSVFDRGAAMNTEAFF. The DNA of the CDR3 is TGCAGCGTCTTCGACAGGGGGGCCGCCATGAACACTGAAGCTTTCTTT.

The chain uses TRBV28 and TRBJ1-1; D may be TRBD1 (6 bases). Germline CDR1 MDHEN, CDR2 SYDVKM. CDR3 length: 13 amino acids. Trimming shortened V by 6 bases and J by 1 base, and 9 bases separated the two germline ends. The CDR3 DNA follows: TGTGCCAGCAGCCGGACAGCGAACACTGAAGCTTTCTTT. Its protein is CASSRTANTEAFF. The full variable domain, completed using reference TRBV28 and TRBJ1-1, is DVKVTQSSRYLVKRTGEKVFLECVQDMDHENMFWYRQDPGLGLRLIYFSYDVKMKEKGDIPEGYSVSREKKERFSLILESASTNQTSMYLCASSRTANTEAFFGQGTRLTVV.

This clone was seen only once. The CDR3 protein is CAWSGRGGFTEAFF. The CDR3, as DNA: TGTGCCTGGAGTGGGAGAGGAGGATTCACTGAAGCTTTCTTT. The chain couples TRBV30 to TRBJ1-1; D not certain. The germline V gene encodes CDR1 GTSNPN and CDR2 SVGIG (reference sequence). The CDR3 has 14 amino acids. Trimming left V 1 base short and J 4 bases short, with 13 bases between.

The gene calls are TRBV9 and TRBJ1-2, with D possibly being TRBD1 (6 bases). Trimming shortened V by 3 bases and J by 4 bases, and 13 bases separated the two germline ends. Germline V gene data show CDR1 as SGDLS and CDR2 as YYNGEE. The CDR3 is 14 residues long. The CDR3 region has the DNA TGTGCCAGCAGCGCTGGACAAGGGGGCTATGGCTACACCTTC. The encoded protein is CASSAGQGGYGYTF.

The chain uses TRBV13 and TRBJ1-2, with D perhaps matching TRBD1 (5 bases). Germline V gene sequence: CDR1 PRHDT, CDR2 FYEKMQ (reference sequence). Trimming left V 0 bases short and J 8 bases short, with 10 bases between. There are 13 residues in the CDR3. CDR3 loop: CASSLGAGNGYTF. CDR3 nucleotide sequence: TGTGCCAGCAGCTTAGGGGCAGGGAACGGCTACACCTTC.

CDR3 residues: CASSLLNPGVADTQYF. CDR3 sequence (DNA): TGTGCCAGCAGCCTCTTGAATCCGGGGGTCGCAGATACGCAGTATTTT. The chain joins TRBV3-1 (or the pseudogene TRBV3-2) to TRBJ2-3, with TRBD2 as a possible D gene (6 bases). CDR3 length: 16 amino acids. Trimming shortened V by 4 bases and J by 4 bases, and 18 bases separated the two germline ends. The germline gives CDR1 LGHDT, CDR2 YNNKEL (reference sequence).

This clone was seen a single time. The J gene is TRBJ2-1, the V gene TRBV19; D ambiguous. The germline V gene has CDR1 LNHDA and CDR2 SQIVND (reference sequence). This CDR3 has 13 amino acids. Trimming removed 4 bases at V and 4 bases at J, with 8 bases between. DNA of the CDR3: TGTGCCAGTAGTACAACACCTTACAATGAGCAGTTCTTC. Residues: CASSTTPYNEQFF.